These 8 T cell receptor beta chains share one sample of origin, sequenced in a study of identical twins' blood T cells. TCRdb used MiXCR to reprocess the 5' RACE reads, holding one entry per CDR3 protein. The data show 350,000 to 450,000 distinct CDR3 sequences, approximately 30% seen once. The material sequenced was PBMCs. These TCRs come from a woman aged 18 to 55 in good health.

This sequence joins TRBV19 and TRBJ1-5, with unresolved D. V gave up 6 bases and J gave up 4 bases, with 10 bases separating them. The V gene's germline CDR1 is LNHDA and CDR2 SQIVND (reference sequence). The CDR3 covers 13 residues. CDR3 coding DNA: TGTGCCAGTAGAGGGTCTATGAATCAGCCCCAGCATTTT. Translated: CASRGSMNQPQHF.

The chain links TRBV5-6 to TRBJ1-3; possibly TRBD1 for D (5 bases). This CDR3 has 13 residues. Trimming removed 4 bases from V and 3 bases from J, with 8 bases in between. Germline CDR1 reads SGHDT; CDR2 reads YYEEEE. This CDR3 reads CASSPTVGNTIYF. In DNA form, the CDR3 reads TGTGCCAGCAGCCCGACAGTTGGAAACACCATATATTTT.

This clonotype turned up a few times. This rearrangement joins TRBV4-2 to TRBJ2-3, with TRBD2 identical over 10 bases. The CDR3 runs to 15 residues. Germline V CDR1 and CDR2: LGHNA, YNFKEQ. The trim removed 4 bases at V and 4 bases at J, leaving 5 bases unmatched. CDR3 in amino acids: CASSPLSGGPDTQYF. Here the CDR3 DNA reads TGTGCCAGCAGCCCACTTAGCGGGGGGCCAGATACGCAGTATTTT.

This clonotype was seen ten or more times. At one end, the junction sequence differs from germline, possibly due to a read error. The chain is built from TRBV6-9 and TRBJ2-2; no firm D call. The CDR3 is made up of 8 amino acids. Germline CDR1 and CDR2: MNHGY and SVAAGI. The CDR3 bases are TGCCGGAACGGGGAGCTGTTTTTT. It is translated as CRNGELFF.

This clonotype came up a few times. Written as DNA, the CDR3 is TGTGCCAGCACCCAAACTAGCGGGAGATACAATGAGCAGTTCTTC. This encodes CASTQTSGRYNEQFF. V usage is TRBV5-4 and J usage is TRBJ2-1; 11 nucleotides agree with TRBD2. From germline, CDR1 is SGHNT and CDR2 YYREEE (reference sequence). The V gene end was trimmed by 6 bases and the J gene end by 4 bases; junction bases not matched to a gene: 6. The CDR3 is made up of 15 amino acids.

This chain connects TRBV5-1 to TRBJ2-4; D perhaps matches TRBD1 (5 bases). The CDR3 contains 14 residues. CDR1 is SGHRS and CDR2 is YFSETQ in the germline V gene. Trimming left V 8 bases short and J 1 base short, with 13 bases between. In DNA, the CDR3 is TGCGCCAGTGCCAGGGATTTGGCCAAAAACATTCAGTACTTC. Translated, it gives CASARDLAKNIQYF.

A word on this clonotype: Just one base apart from a much larger clone, this may be a read error. CDR3 sequence: CTSRGLAGVGEQYF. DNA for the CDR3: TGTACCAGCAGAGGACTAGCGGGAGTCGGGGAGCAGTACTTC. The chain combines TRBV11-2 with TRBJ2-7; 13 nucleotides align to TRBD2. The CDR3 spans 14 residues. Germline V gene sequence: CDR1 SGHAT, CDR2 FQNNGV.

The genes are TRBV6-5 and TRBJ2-2, with 9 bases aligning to TRBD1. The germline gives CDR1 MNHEY, CDR2 SVGAGI. V lost 4 bases, J lost 4 bases, and 7 bases stayed unmatched. This CDR3 region has 16 residues. The CDR3 spells CASSSPGQGFTGELFF. In nucleotides, the CDR3 is TGTGCCAGCAGTTCTCCGGGACAGGGATTCACCGGGGAGCTGTTTTTT.